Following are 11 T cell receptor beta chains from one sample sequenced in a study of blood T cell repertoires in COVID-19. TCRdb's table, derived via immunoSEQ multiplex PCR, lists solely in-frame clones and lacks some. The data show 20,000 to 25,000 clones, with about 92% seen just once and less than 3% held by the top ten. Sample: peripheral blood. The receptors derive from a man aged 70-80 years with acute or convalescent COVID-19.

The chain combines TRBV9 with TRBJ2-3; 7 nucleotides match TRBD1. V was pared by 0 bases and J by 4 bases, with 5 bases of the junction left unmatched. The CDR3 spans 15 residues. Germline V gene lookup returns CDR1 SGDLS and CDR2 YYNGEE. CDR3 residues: CASSVEGGRADTQYF. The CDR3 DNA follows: TGTGCCAGCAGCGTAGAAGGGGGCCGGGCAGATACGCAGTATTTT.

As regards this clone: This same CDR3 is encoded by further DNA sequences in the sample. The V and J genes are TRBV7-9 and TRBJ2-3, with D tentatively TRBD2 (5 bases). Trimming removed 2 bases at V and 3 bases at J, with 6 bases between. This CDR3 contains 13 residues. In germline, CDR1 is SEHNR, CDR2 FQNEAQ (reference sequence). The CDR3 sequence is CASSLSGTDTQYF. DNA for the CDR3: TGTGCCAGCAGCTTAAGCGGAACAGATACGCAGTATTTT.

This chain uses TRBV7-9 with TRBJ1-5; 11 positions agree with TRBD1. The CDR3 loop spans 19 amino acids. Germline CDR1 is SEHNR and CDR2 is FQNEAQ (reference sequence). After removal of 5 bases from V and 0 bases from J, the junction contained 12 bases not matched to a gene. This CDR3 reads CASSHAGTGGPYSNQPQHF. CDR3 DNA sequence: TGTGCCAGCAGCCACGCCGGGACAGGGGGACCCTATAGCAATCAGCCCCAGCATTTT.

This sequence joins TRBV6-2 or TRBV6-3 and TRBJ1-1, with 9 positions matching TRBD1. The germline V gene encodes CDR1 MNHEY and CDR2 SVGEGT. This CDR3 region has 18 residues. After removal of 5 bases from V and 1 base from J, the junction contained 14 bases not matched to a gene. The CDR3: CASSQNRFGQGSNTEAFF. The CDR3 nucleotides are TGTGCCAGCAGTCAAAACCGCTTTGGACAGGGGTCGAACACTGAAGCTTTCTTT.

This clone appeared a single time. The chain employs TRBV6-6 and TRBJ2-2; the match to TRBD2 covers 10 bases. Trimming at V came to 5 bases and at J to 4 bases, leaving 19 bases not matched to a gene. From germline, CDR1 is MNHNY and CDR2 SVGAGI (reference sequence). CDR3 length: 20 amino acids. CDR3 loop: CASSRYRLAGNPRGTGELFF. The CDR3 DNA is TGTGCCAGCAGTAGATACAGACTAGCGGGTAATCCTCGGGGCACCGGGGAGCTGTTTTTT.

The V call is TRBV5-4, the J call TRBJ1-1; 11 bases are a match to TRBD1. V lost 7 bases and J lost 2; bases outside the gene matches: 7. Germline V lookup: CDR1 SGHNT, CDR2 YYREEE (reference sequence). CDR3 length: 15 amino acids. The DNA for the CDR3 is TGTGCCAGCGAGAGAGGACAGGGGGCAAACACTGAAGCTTTCTTT. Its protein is CASERGQGANTEAFF. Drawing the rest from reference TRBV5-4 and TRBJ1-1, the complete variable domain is ETGVTQSPTHLIKTRGQQVTLRCSSQSGHNTVSWYQQALGQGPQFIFQYYREEENGRGNFPPRFSGLQFPNYSSELNVNALELDDSALYLCASERGQGANTEAFFGQGTRLTVV.

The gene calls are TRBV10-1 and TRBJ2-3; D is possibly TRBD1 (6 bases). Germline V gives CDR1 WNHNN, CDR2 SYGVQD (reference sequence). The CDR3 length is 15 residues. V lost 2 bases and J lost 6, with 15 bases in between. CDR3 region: CASSEAGSTGDTQYF. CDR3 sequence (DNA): TGCGCCAGCAGTGAGGCCGGAAGCACAGGGGATACGCAGTATTTT.

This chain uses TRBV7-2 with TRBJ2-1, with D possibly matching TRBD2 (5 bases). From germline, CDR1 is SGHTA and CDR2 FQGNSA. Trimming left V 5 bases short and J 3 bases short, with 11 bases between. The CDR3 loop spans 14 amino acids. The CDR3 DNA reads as TGTGCCAGCAGCCCGCGGACTCTCTACAATGAGCAGTTCTTC. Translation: CASSPRTLYNEQFF.

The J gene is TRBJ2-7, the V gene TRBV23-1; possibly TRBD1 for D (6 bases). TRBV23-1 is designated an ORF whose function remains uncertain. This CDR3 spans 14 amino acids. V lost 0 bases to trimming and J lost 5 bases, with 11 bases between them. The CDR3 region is CASSQSGGVHEQYF. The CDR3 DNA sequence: TGCGCCAGCAGTCAATCAGGGGGAGTTCACGAGCAGTACTTC.

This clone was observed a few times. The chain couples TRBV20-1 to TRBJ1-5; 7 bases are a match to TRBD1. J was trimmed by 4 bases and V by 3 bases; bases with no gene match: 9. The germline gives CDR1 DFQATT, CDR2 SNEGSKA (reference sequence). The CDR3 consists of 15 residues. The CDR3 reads CSASIPGTANQPQHF. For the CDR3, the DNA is TGCAGTGCTAGTATCCCCGGGACAGCAAATCAGCCCCAGCATTTT.

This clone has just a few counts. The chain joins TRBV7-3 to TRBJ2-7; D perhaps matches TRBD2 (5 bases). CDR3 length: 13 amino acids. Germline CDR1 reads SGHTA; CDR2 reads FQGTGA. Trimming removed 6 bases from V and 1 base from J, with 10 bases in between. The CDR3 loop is CASSLSGSYEQYF. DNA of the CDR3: TGTGCCAGCAGTCTCAGCGGATCCTACGAGCAGTACTTC. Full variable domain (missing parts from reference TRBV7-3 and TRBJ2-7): GAGVSQTPSNKVTEKGKYVELRCDPISGHTALYWYRQSLGQGPEFLIYFQGTGAADDSGLPNDRFFAVRPEGSVSTLKIQRTERGDSAVYLCASSLSGSYEQYFGPGTRLTVT.